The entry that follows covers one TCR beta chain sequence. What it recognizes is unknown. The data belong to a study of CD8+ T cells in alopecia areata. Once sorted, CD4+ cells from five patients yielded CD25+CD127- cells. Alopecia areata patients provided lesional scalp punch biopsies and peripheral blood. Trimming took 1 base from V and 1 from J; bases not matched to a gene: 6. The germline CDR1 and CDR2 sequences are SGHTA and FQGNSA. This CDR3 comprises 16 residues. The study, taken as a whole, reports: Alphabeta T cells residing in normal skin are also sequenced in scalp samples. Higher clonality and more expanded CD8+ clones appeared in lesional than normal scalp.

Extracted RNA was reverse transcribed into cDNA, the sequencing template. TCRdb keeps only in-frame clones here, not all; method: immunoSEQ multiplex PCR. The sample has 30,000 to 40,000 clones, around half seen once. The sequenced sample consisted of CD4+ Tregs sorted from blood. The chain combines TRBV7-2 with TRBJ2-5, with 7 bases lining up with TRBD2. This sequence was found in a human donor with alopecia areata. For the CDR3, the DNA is TGTGCCAGCAGCTTAGATTGGGCTAGCGGCCAAGAGACCCAGTACTTC. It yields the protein CASSLDWASGQETQYF.